Shown below are 27 T cell receptor beta chains from a single sample sequenced in a study of blood T cell repertoires in COVID-19. Sequencing used immunoSEQ multiplex PCR; TCRdb keeps in-frame clones, though not all of them. The sample records around 200,000 clones, 83% being singletons. Sequenced: peripheral blood. Receptor source: a woman between 45 and 60 years old with acute or convalescent COVID-19.

V gene TRBV28 combines with J gene TRBJ1-3, with D tentatively TRBD1 (5 bases). The CDR3 is made up of 16 amino acids. V shed 4 bases and J shed 1 base, with 14 bases lying between them. Germline lookup yields CDR1 MDHEN and CDR2 SYDVKM. The CDR3 DNA is TGTGCCAGCAGTTCAGGAGGGGTCGGGTCTGGAAACACCATATATTTT. It encodes CASSSGGVGSGNTIYF.

The chain combines TRBV19 with TRBJ1-5; perhaps TRBD1 as D (5 bases). The CDR3 contains 15 residues. Per germline, CDR1 LNHDA and CDR2 SQIVND (reference sequence). V lost 5 bases and J lost 5, with 16 bases in between. The CDR3 protein is CASSENLGAHQPQHF. The CDR3 coding sequence is TGTGCCAGTAGTGAGAATTTAGGGGCACATCAGCCCCAGCATTTT.

The rearrangement links TRBV27 to TRBJ2-3, with 12 bases aligning to TRBD2. There are 18 residues in the CDR3. Germline values: CDR1 MNHEY, CDR2 SMNVEV (reference sequence). V gave up 5 bases and J gave up 2 bases; unmatched junction bases: 11. CDR3 protein: CASSGGLAGLGFTDTQYF. CDR3 bases: TGTGCCAGCAGTGGGGGACTAGCGGGTCTGGGGTTCACAGATACGCAGTATTTT.

The CDR3 is CASSLYRSNTEAFF. The CDR3 DNA sequence: TGTGCCAGCAGTTTATACAGGTCAAACACTGAAGCTTTCTTT. This rearrangement joins TRBV27 to TRBJ1-1, with a tentative D call TRBD1 (5 bases). CDR1 and CDR2 (germline): MNHEY, SMNVEV (reference sequence). The CDR3 is made up of 14 amino acids. V was pared by 1 base and J by 2 bases, with 8 bases between.

This clone was counted many times. The J gene is TRBJ1-5, the V gene TRBV5-1; a weak D match, TRBD1 (6 bases). V lost 4 bases to trimming and J lost 4 bases, with 15 bases between them. Looked up from germline, CDR1 is SGHRS and CDR2 is YFSETQ. This CDR3 is built from 15 residues. The DNA of the CDR3 is TGCGCCAGCAGCCCCCCGGGACATCCAAATCAGCCCCAGCATTTT. It is translated as CASSPPGHPNQPQHF.

The rearrangement joins TRBV2 to TRBJ2-5; D is undetermined. Germline V gives CDR1 SNHLY, CDR2 FYNNEI. The CDR3 extends over 16 amino acids. The V gene lost 1 base and the J gene lost 3 bases, with 15 bases spanning the gap. The chain's CDR3 is CASSEDRSLVEETQYF. CDR3 DNA sequence: TGTGCCAGCAGTGAAGATCGGAGTCTTGTTGAAGAGACCCAGTACTTC.

The chain has TRBV10-1 and TRBJ2-4; tentative D call: TRBD1 (6 bases). CDR1 and CDR2 from the germline V gene are WNHNN and SYGVQD (reference sequence). There are 16 residues in the CDR3. With 3 bases removed from V and 3 bases from J, the gap between germline ends came to 15 bases. CDR3 sequence reads: CASSDGGAEGKNIQYF. The CDR3 DNA reads as TGCGCCAGCAGTGATGGGGGCGCGGAAGGCAAAAACATTCAGTACTTC.

V gene TRBV5-1 combines with J gene TRBJ2-1; D is possibly TRBD2 (5 bases). The CDR3 loop spans 16 amino acids. The germline V gene encodes CDR1 SGHRS and CDR2 YFSETQ. The ends were cut back, 4 bases at V and 5 bases at J, with 19 bases in the middle. DNA of the CDR3: TGCGCCAGCAGCCAGACACTAGTGGAGGCGGACAATGAGCAGTTCTTC. This sequence encodes CASSQTLVEADNEQFF.

This clone was recorded once. V gene TRBV2 combines with J gene TRBJ2-3, with D unclear. This CDR3 region has 13 residues. Trimming took 7 bases from V and 0 from J, leaving 8 bases between them. Germline assignment: CDR1 SNHLY and CDR2 FYNNEI. The CDR3 region is CASITSSTDTQYF. CDR3 DNA sequence: TGTGCCAGCATAACGAGTAGCACAGATACGCAGTATTTT. Using reference TRBV2 and TRBJ2-3 for the parts outside the CDR3, the full variable domain is EPEVTQTPSHQVTQMGQEVILRCVPISNHLYFYWYRQILGQKVEFLVSFYNNEISEKSEIFDDQFSVERPDGSNFTLKIRSTKLEDSAMYFCASITSSTDTQYFGPGTRLTVL.

The rearrangement links TRBV3-1 (or the pseudogene TRBV3-2) to TRBJ1-3; D not certain. The V end was cut by 1 base, the J end by 4 bases, with 8 bases between. Germline CDR1 LGHDT, CDR2 YNNKEL (reference sequence). CDR3 length equals 14 residues. CDR3 nucleotides: TGTGCCAGCAGCCAAGTAACAACCGGAAACACCATATATTTT. This codes for CASSQVTTGNTIYF.

The chain uses TRBV28 and TRBJ2-5; D remains unclear. The germline CDR1 and CDR2 sequences are MDHEN and SYDVKM. Trimming removed 3 bases at V and 1 base at J, with 6 bases between. CDR3 length equals 13 residues. CDR3 DNA: TGTGCCAGCAGTTTCCCCTCCCAAGAGACCCAGTACTTC. Its translation is CASSFPSQETQYF.

The J gene is TRBJ1-1, the V gene TRBV27; D ambiguous. Germline V gene sequence: CDR1 MNHEY, CDR2 SMNVEV (reference sequence). This CDR3 is 15 amino acids long. Trimming left V 5 bases short and J 0 bases short, with 13 bases between. CDR3 residues: CASSVTRLMNTEAFF. Written as DNA, the CDR3 is TGTGCCAGCAGTGTGACCAGACTAATGAACACTGAAGCTTTCTTT.

The chain joins TRBV5-5 to TRBJ2-3, with TRBD1 matching 9 bases. Losses at the gene ends were 4 bases for V and 6 bases for J; bases not matched to a gene: 15. The germline V gene encodes CDR1 SGHKS and CDR2 YYEKEE (reference sequence). CDR3 length equals 17 residues. This CDR3 reads CASSPLTGGEGKDTQYF. The CDR3 nucleotides are TGTGCCAGCAGCCCCCTTACAGGGGGCGAGGGCAAGGATACGCAGTATTTT.

This clone came up a few times. The chain recombines TRBV25-1 with TRBJ2-7, with TRBD2 matching 10 bases. The CDR3 runs 13 residues. Germline CDR1 and CDR2: MGHDK and SYGVNS. J was trimmed by 6 bases and V by 5 bases; bases with no gene match: 4. The CDR3 DNA reads TGTGCCAGCAGTTTTCTAGCGGGAGCCGAGCAGTACTTC. Protein sequence: CASSFLAGAEQYF.

The rearrangement uses TRBV9 and TRBJ2-1; TRBD1 is a possible D gene (6 bases). The CDR3 runs to 14 residues. In germline, CDR1 is SGDLS, CDR2 YYNGEE. The V gene lost 0 bases and the J gene lost 5 bases, with 9 bases spanning the gap. CDR3 amino acids: CASSVGTANNEQFF. The CDR3 nucleotides read TGTGCCAGCAGCGTAGGGACAGCCAACAATGAGCAGTTCTTC.

The chain has TRBV29-1 and TRBJ1-5; 9 bases fit TRBD1. Germline V lookup: CDR1 SQVTM, CDR2 ANQGSEA. The CDR3 has 14 amino acids. With 4 bases clipped from V and 4 bases from J, the junction kept 5 bases outside the gene matches. DNA for the CDR3: TGCAGCGTTGGAACAGGGGGCTTTAATCAGCCCCAGCATTTT. It specifies CSVGTGGFNQPQHF.

The chain recombines TRBV19 with TRBJ2-2, with TRBD1 matching over 8 bases. Germline V gene lookup returns CDR1 LNHDA and CDR2 SQIVND (reference sequence). The trim removed 5 bases at V and 5 bases at J, leaving 10 bases unmatched. CDR3 length: 16 amino acids. CDR3 nucleotide sequence: TGTGCCAGTAGTTTCGGACGACAGGGGCGGACCGGGGAGCTGTTTTTT. Its translation: CASSFGRQGRTGELFF.

This clone was seen a single time. The chain links TRBV15 to TRBJ1-2, with D perhaps TRBD1 (6 bases). Germline values: CDR1 LNHNV, CDR2 YYDKDF (reference sequence). The germline V and J ends were trimmed by 0 bases and 4 bases, with 18 bases remaining between them. This CDR3 region has 17 residues. CDR3 protein: CATSRDRQASESYGYTF. In nucleotides, the CDR3 is TGTGCCACCAGCAGAGATAGACAGGCCTCAGAATCCTATGGCTACACCTTC.

The rearrangement links TRBV27 to TRBJ2-7; D might be TRBD1 (6 bases). The germline CDR1 and CDR2 sequences are MNHEY and SMNVEV (reference sequence). The CDR3 spans 15 residues. V lost 2 bases and J 1 base, leaving 12 bases between the germline ends. CDR3 nucleotides: TGTGCCAGCAGTTTACGGGGACACGGATCCTACGAGCAGTACTTC. Residues: CASSLRGHGSYEQYF.

The rearrangement links TRBV5-4 to TRBJ1-4, with a tentative D call TRBD1 (6 bases). The CDR3 consists of 16 residues. The germline CDR1 and CDR2 sequences are SGHNT and YYREEE (reference sequence). V shed 4 bases and J shed 8 bases, with 21 bases lying between them. DNA for the CDR3: TGTGCCAGCAGCCACACGACAGGTCACCTAGAGGAAAAACTGTTTTTT. This sequence encodes CASSHTTGHLEEKLFF.

The V gene is TRBV5-1, the J gene TRBJ2-2; possible D gene TRBD1, 6 bases. V lost 3 bases, J lost 5 bases, and 14 bases lay in between. The CDR3 length is 15 residues. Germline values: CDR1 SGHRS, CDR2 YFSETQ. The CDR3 spells CASSSIGQLTGELFF. CDR3 sequence (DNA): TGCGCCAGCAGCTCAATAGGACAGCTTACCGGGGAGCTGTTTTTT.

V is TRBV9 and J is TRBJ2-2; 10 nucleotides align to TRBD2. Germline V gives CDR1 SGDLS, CDR2 YYNGEE. The CDR3 spans 17 residues. J gave up 5 bases and V 3 bases, and 10 bases lay outside the gene matches. The CDR3 loop reads CASSARAGGSGTGELFF. In nucleotides, the CDR3 is TGTGCCAGCAGCGCCAGAGCGGGAGGGTCGGGGACCGGGGAGCTGTTTTTT. The full variable domain, in which reference TRBV9 and TRBJ2-2 provide the parts outside the CDR3, is DSGVTQTPKHLITATGQRVTLRCSPRSGDLSVYWYQQSLDQGLQFLIQYYNGEERAKGNILERFSAQQFPDLHSELNLSSLELGDSALYFCASSARAGGSGTGELFFGEGSRLTVL.

This clone was observed at least ten times. CDR3: CASTALGGSPDTQYF. The CDR3 DNA reads TGTGCCAGCACTGCCCTAGGGGGAAGTCCAGATACGCAGTATTTT. V is TRBV7-9 and J is TRBJ2-3; D is possibly TRBD1 (6 bases). The CDR3 consists of 15 residues. Trimming removed 7 bases at V and 4 bases at J, with 18 bases between. Per the germline V gene, CDR1 is SEHNR and CDR2 is FQNEAQ (reference sequence).

The chain carries TRBV5-1 and TRBJ1-1; 7 bases align to TRBD1. The CDR3 runs 16 residues. Germline-derived CDR1 and CDR2 are SGHRS and YFSETQ. V dropped 4 bases and J dropped 0; count of bases not matched to a gene: 9. CDR3: CASSTGTVNMNTEAFF. CDR3 nucleotides: TGCGCCAGCAGCACGGGGACAGTAAATATGAACACTGAAGCTTTCTTT.

This sequence joins TRBV24-1 and TRBJ2-1, with TRBD2 as a possible D gene (5 bases). The CDR3 is 14 amino acids. V was trimmed by 3 bases and J by 3 bases, leaving 8 bases between them. Germline V gives CDR1 KGHDR, CDR2 SFDVKD. The CDR3 region is CATSDPGNYNEQFF. The CDR3 DNA reads as TGTGCCACCAGTGATCCCGGGAACTACAATGAGCAGTTCTTC.

As for this clone: The same CDR3 can be traced to other DNA sequences in this sample. The V and J genes are TRBV18 and TRBJ1-5; TRBD1 aligns across 9 bases. Germline lookup yields CDR1 KGHSH and CDR2 LQKENI. Unmatched junction bases numbered 5, after V lost 6 bases and J lost 2 bases. This CDR3 spans 15 amino acids. In DNA, the CDR3 is TGTGCCAGCTCCCCGGACAGGGGAGGCAATCAGCCCCAGCATTTT. It encodes CASSPDRGGNQPQHF.

The rearrangement joins TRBV12-3 or TRBV12-4 to TRBJ2-1, with D possibly matching TRBD2 (6 bases). This CDR3 comprises 13 residues. The ends were cut back, 5 bases at V and 8 bases at J, with 13 bases in the middle. Written as DNA, the CDR3 is TGTGCCAGCAGTGATCGACTAGGTGATGAGCAGTTCTTC. Its protein product is CASSDRLGDEQFF.